This passage covers 32 T cell receptor beta chains from one sample sequenced in a study of OX40 agonist ivuxolimab in advanced cancers. The method was immunoSEQ multiplex PCR; TCRdb's version includes in-frame clones alone and lacks a portion of them. Of about 67,000 clones listed, around nine tenths are singletons. Sequenced here: CD4+ or CD8+ T cells sorted from blood, sampled in a trial of the OX40 agonist ivuxolimab. Receptors were obtained from an adult with an advanced solid tumor such as melanoma, head and neck, liver or kidney cancer.

The V and J genes are TRBV5-8 and TRBJ2-3, with 13 bases fitting TRBD2. Germline V CDR1 and CDR2: SGHTS, YDEGEE. The CDR3 covers 16 residues. V dropped 4 bases and J dropped 5; count of bases not matched to a gene: 7. The DNA for the CDR3 is TGTGCCAGCAGCCTGAGACTAGCGGGAGGTCTAGATACGCAGTATTTT. It specifies CASSLRLAGGLDTQYF.

The chain couples TRBV11-2 to TRBJ2-7; TRBD1 matches 11 bases. J gave up 4 bases and V 3 bases, and 8 bases lay outside the gene matches. Germline values: CDR1 SGHAT, CDR2 FQNNGV. This CDR3 region has 16 residues. CDR3 sequence (DNA): TGTGCCAGCAGCTTTAGTAGCGGGACAGGGGGATACGAGCAGTACTTC. Translated: CASSFSSGTGGYEQYF.

The chain is built from TRBV12-5 and TRBJ2-3, with D tentatively TRBD2 (5 bases). Germline V gives CDR1 LGHNT, CDR2 FRNRAP. V dropped 3 bases and J dropped 6 bases, with 16 bases sitting between them. The CDR3 consists of 15 residues. CDR3 DNA sequence: TGTGCTAGTGGTTTAGGGTTAGCCGAGGGCGATACGCAGTATTTT. This gives the protein CASGLGLAEGDTQYF.

This clone was picked up a small number of times. The chain is built from TRBV7-9 and TRBJ2-7; D remains unclear. Germline lookup yields CDR1 SEHNR and CDR2 FQNEAQ (reference sequence). The ends were cut back, 4 bases at V and 2 bases at J, with 6 bases in the middle. This CDR3 is 12 amino acids long. CDR3 residues: CASSSLTYEQYF. Here the CDR3 DNA reads TGTGCCAGCAGCTCCCTGACCTACGAGCAGTACTTC.

CDR3 DNA sequence: TGTGCCAGCAGCCCGTGGTGGGAGGGCCGGTCCGAAGAGACCCAGTACTTC. Translation: CASSPWWEGRSEETQYF. The chain has TRBV28 and TRBJ2-5, with 7 bases lining up with TRBD2. Germline V gene lookup returns CDR1 MDHEN and CDR2 SYDVKM. V shed 6 bases and J 3 bases; nucleotides not matched to a gene: 16. The CDR3 has 17 amino acids.

The chain combines TRBV7-2 with TRBJ2-6, with D tentatively TRBD1 (9 bases). This CDR3 contains 16 residues. Trimming left V 4 bases short and J 12 bases short, with 22 bases between. Germline CDR1 reads SGHTA; CDR2 reads FQGNSA. This CDR3 reads CASSYRGVAGQGVLTF. DNA for the CDR3: TGTGCCAGCAGCTACAGGGGCGTAGCGGGACAGGGCGTCCTGACTTTC.

The chain carries TRBV15 and TRBJ2-1, with TRBD2 matching over 10 bases. Germline values: CDR1 LNHNV, CDR2 YYDKDF (reference sequence). This CDR3 has 15 residues. The V gene end was trimmed by 5 bases and the J gene end by 7 bases; junction bases not matched to a gene: 8. CDR3 loop: CATSATSGMGNEQFF. The DNA of the CDR3 is TGTGCCACCAGCGCCACTAGCGGGATGGGTAATGAGCAGTTCTTC. Full variable domain (rest looked up from reference TRBV15 and TRBJ2-1): DAMVIQNPRYQVTQFGKPVTLSCSQTLNHNVMYWYQQKSSQAPKLLFHYYDKDFNNEADTPDNFQSRRPNTSFCFLDIRSPGLGDTAMYLCATSATSGMGNEQFFGPGTRLTVL.

This clone has a handful of counts. A read error may produce the germline difference seen at one junction end. The rearrangement joins TRBV10-2 to TRBJ2-7; 7 positions match TRBD2. The germline V gene encodes CDR1 WSHSY and CDR2 SAAADI. The CDR3 has 13 residues. The CDR3 DNA reads as TGCGCCAGCAGTGTATCCTCTATGCGGGAGTTGCACTTC. Translating gives CASSVSSMRELHF.

The chain combines TRBV7-2 with TRBJ2-7, with 7 positions matching TRBD2. This CDR3 spans 14 amino acids. With V trimmed by 3 bases and J by 0 bases, 2 bases remained unmatched. Germline V CDR1 and CDR2: SGHTA, FQGNSA. The CDR3 coding sequence is TGTGCCAGCAGCTTTTCTAGCGGCTCCTACGAGCAGTACTTC. It yields the protein CASSFSSGSYEQYF.

V is TRBV19 and J is TRBJ1-4, with TRBD1 identical over 7 bases. The CDR3 length is 16 residues. From germline, CDR1 is LNHDA and CDR2 SQIVND (reference sequence). J gave up 0 bases and V 3 bases, and 4 bases lay outside the gene matches. The CDR3, as DNA: TGTGCCAGTAGTATTGGGACAGCAGCAACTAATGAAAAACTGTTTTTT. It is translated as CASSIGTAATNEKLFF. Looking up the rest from reference TRBV19 and TRBJ1-4 gives the full variable domain: DGGITQSPKYLFRKEGQNVTLSCEQNLNHDAMYWYRQDPGQGLRLIYYSQIVNDFQKGDIAEGYSVSREKKESFPLTVTSAQKNPTAFYLCASSIGTAATNEKLFFGSGTQLSVL.

The V gene is TRBV28, the J gene TRBJ1-1; the D gene is possibly TRBD1 (5 bases). This CDR3 has 13 residues. V lost 1 base, J lost 7 bases, and 10 bases lay in between. The germline gives CDR1 MDHEN, CDR2 SYDVKM. The CDR3 nucleotides read TGTGCCAGCAGTTTATTGTCAGGGTTTGAAGCTTTCTTT. Protein: CASSLLSGFEAFF.

This clone turned up a few times. V and J are TRBV18 and TRBJ2-7; D unclear. The V end lost 3 bases, the J end lost 3 bases, and 9 bases lay between the germline ends. CDR1 KGHSH and CDR2 LQKENI come from the germline V gene. The CDR3 has 13 amino acids. The CDR3 is CASSPGRLYEQYF. The DNA for the CDR3 is TGTGCCAGCTCACCCGGCAGACTCTACGAGCAGTACTTC.

J is TRBJ2-2 and V is TRBV11-2, with 13 bases aligning to TRBD2. CDR1 SGHAT and CDR2 FQNNGV come from the germline V gene. After removal of 3 bases from V and 5 bases from J, the junction contained 6 bases not matched to a gene. The CDR3 is 17 residues long. The CDR3 sequence: CASSFGLAGVRTGELFF. In DNA, the CDR3 is TGTGCCAGCAGCTTTGGACTAGCGGGAGTCAGGACCGGGGAGCTGTTTTTT.

The chain is built from TRBV7-2 and TRBJ2-5; D is perhaps TRBD1 (5 bases). The CDR3 is 14 residues long. Germline values: CDR1 SGHTA, CDR2 FQGNSA. Between the trimmed V and J ends, which lost 1 base and 7 bases, there was a span of 13 bases. CDR3 nucleotide sequence: TGTGCCAGCAGCTTAGACGCAGGGTCGAGGACCCAGTACTTC. Protein product: CASSLDAGSRTQYF.

This sequence joins TRBV10-3 and TRBJ2-7, with D tentatively TRBD2 (5 bases). Between the trimmed V and J ends, which lost 0 bases and 4 bases, there was a span of 16 bases. CDR1 is ENHRY and CDR2 is SYGVKD in the germline V gene. The CDR3 is 16 amino acids. The chain's CDR3 is CAISESDYATLYEQYF. For the CDR3, the DNA is TGTGCCATCAGTGAGTCCGACTACGCCACTCTTTACGAGCAGTACTTC.

There are a few counts of this clone. The chain couples TRBV27 to TRBJ1-2; D is ambiguous. Per the germline V gene, CDR1 is MNHEY and CDR2 is SMNVEV (reference sequence). CDR3 length: 12 amino acids. Trimming stripped 6 bases from V and 4 bases from J, with 9 bases between. The CDR3 reads CASRDTIYGYTF. In nucleotides, the CDR3 is TGTGCCAGCAGAGACACAATCTATGGCTACACCTTC.

The V call is TRBV19, the J call TRBJ2-5; 7 nucleotides agree with TRBD1. This CDR3 comprises 15 residues. The germline V gene has CDR1 LNHDA and CDR2 SQIVND (reference sequence). J lost 4 bases, V lost 4 bases, and 9 bases had no gene match. The CDR3 region has the DNA TGTGCCAGTAGTAGAAACTACAGGGGCCCAGAGACCCAGTACTTC. Its protein is CASSRNYRGPETQYF.

V and J are TRBV19 and TRBJ2-3; perhaps TRBD2 as D (6 bases). V lost 4 bases and J 2 bases, leaving 16 bases between the germline ends. CDR3 length: 16 residues. Germline assignment: CDR1 LNHDA and CDR2 SQIVND (reference sequence). The CDR3 spells CASSTQAGSYTDTQYF. In nucleotides, the CDR3 is TGTGCCAGTAGTACTCAGGCCGGGAGCTACACAGATACGCAGTATTTT.

This clone was seen a single time. V and J are TRBV27 and TRBJ1-1; D is possibly TRBD1 (5 bases). Germline-derived CDR1 and CDR2 are MNHEY and SMNVEV (reference sequence). The V and J ends lost 0 bases and 3 bases respectively, with 11 bases between them. The CDR3 covers 15 residues. Here the CDR3 DNA reads TGTGCCAGCAGTTTATCCGGGACGTGGGACACTGAAGCTTTCTTT. This translates into CASSLSGTWDTEAFF.

V and J are TRBV5-1 and TRBJ2-1, with D perhaps TRBD1 (5 bases). Trimming took off 4 bases at V and 8 bases at J, with 16 bases between the two ends. The CDR3 has 14 residues. Looked up from germline, CDR1 is SGHRS and CDR2 is YFSETQ. CDR3 sequence (DNA): TGCGCCAGCAGCCCAACCCTAGGGGTGGATGAGCAGTTCTTC. Its translation: CASSPTLGVDEQFF.

The rearrangement uses TRBV7-9 and TRBJ1-1, with D unclear. This CDR3 comprises 14 residues. Germline V gene sequence: CDR1 SEHNR, CDR2 FQNEAQ (reference sequence). V was clipped by 5 bases and J by 0 bases, with 10 bases between them. The DNA for the CDR3 is TGTGCCAGCAGCCCCAAAGGTCTGAACACTGAAGCTTTCTTT. It specifies CASSPKGLNTEAFF.

The chain employs TRBV14 and TRBJ2-7; TRBD2 aligns across 8 bases. Germline trimming cut 2 bases from V and 3 bases from J; bases unmatched to any gene: 3. The CDR3 is made up of 14 amino acids. Germline V lookup: CDR1 SGHDN, CDR2 FVKESK. The CDR3 loop is CASSQRLAGYEQYF. For the CDR3, the DNA is TGTGCCAGCAGCCAAAGGCTAGCGGGCTACGAGCAGTACTTC.

The genes are TRBV5-1 and TRBJ2-2; TRBD2 agrees at 7 bases. Germline V gives CDR1 SGHRS, CDR2 YFSETQ. This CDR3 has 15 amino acids. Trimming at V came to 3 bases and at J to 5 bases, leaving 7 bases not matched to a gene. The CDR3 protein is CASSSGTTTTGELFF. The CDR3 DNA sequence: TGCGCCAGCAGCTCCGGGACTACCACAACCGGGGAGCTGTTTTTT.

About this clone itself: One junction end does not reproduce the germline sequence, and a read error may be involved. The chain uses TRBV18 and TRBJ1-1, with unresolved D. Per the germline V gene, CDR1 is KGHSH and CDR2 is LQKENI. The CDR3 totals 16 residues. CDR3 region: CASSPPNSQTNTGAFF. CDR3 DNA: TGTGCCAGCTCACCACCGAATAGCCAGACTAACACTGGAGCTTTCTTT.

This clone turned up a few times. V usage is TRBV10-3 and J usage is TRBJ2-7; D gene uncertain. The CDR3 totals 11 residues. Trimming cost V 3 bases and J 4 bases, with 4 bases left between them. From germline, CDR1 is ENHRY and CDR2 SYGVKD. The CDR3 sequence: CAISDGYEQYF. Here the CDR3 DNA reads TGTGCCATCAGTGACGGGTACGAGCAGTACTTC.

The chain carries TRBV6-4 and TRBJ1-1; D ambiguous. Germline loops: CDR1 MRHNA, CDR2 SNTAGT. V was cut by 6 bases and J by 4 bases, with 12 bases left in between. The CDR3 contains 13 residues. CDR3 residues: CASRLTGVTEAFF. CDR3 nucleotides: TGTGCCAGCAGGCTGACTGGGGTCACTGAAGCTTTCTTT.

The chain recombines TRBV4-2 with TRBJ2-2; D might be TRBD1 (6 bases). In germline, CDR1 is LGHNA, CDR2 YNFKEQ. The CDR3 is 16 amino acids. Trimming took 4 bases from V and 1 from J, leaving 13 bases between them. CDR3 protein: CASSPETGQNTGELFF. The CDR3 DNA follows: TGTGCCAGCAGCCCAGAGACAGGTCAGAACACCGGGGAGCTGTTTTTT.

The genes are TRBV28 and TRBJ1-1, with 8 bases identical to TRBD1. The CDR3 sequence is 17 residues long. Germline lookup yields CDR1 MDHEN and CDR2 SYDVKM. The J segment lost 1 base and the V segment lost 8 bases, leaving 15 bases of the junction unmatched. The DNA of the CDR3 is TGTGCCAGCGTAGGGCAGGGCAGGGGGCATTGGAACACTGAAGCTTTCTTT. Its protein product is CASVGQGRGHWNTEAFF.

CDR3 in DNA: TGTGCCAGCCGATGGACTGGGGCCAACGTCCTGACTTTC. Protein product: CASRWTGANVLTF. This chain joins TRBV6-5 and TRBJ2-6; D unclear. The germline V gene encodes CDR1 MNHEY and CDR2 SVGAGI. With 8 bases removed from V and 2 bases from J, the gap between germline ends came to 7 bases. This CDR3 spans 13 amino acids.

This clone was seen once. The chain couples TRBV5-1 to TRBJ1-1; D is uncertain. Germline lookup yields CDR1 SGHRS and CDR2 YFSETQ. Between the trimmed V and J ends, which lost 0 bases and 1 base, there was a span of 10 bases. This CDR3 contains 15 residues. CDR3 coding DNA: TGCGCCAGCAGCTTGGGGGCGTCGAGGAACACTGAAGCTTTCTTT. Its translation: CASSLGASRNTEAFF. Filled out from reference TRBV5-1 and TRBJ1-1, the complete variable domain reads KAGVTQTPRYLIKTRGQQVTLSCSPISGHRSVSWYQQTPGQGLQFLFEYFSETQRNKGNFPGRFSGRQFSNSRSEMNVSTLELGDSALYLCASSLGASRNTEAFFGQGTRLTVV.

The rearrangement uses TRBV6-1 and TRBJ2-5; the D gene could be TRBD1 or TRBD2 (5 bases each). The germline V gene encodes CDR1 MNHNS and CDR2 SASEGT. CDR3 length: 14 amino acids. Trimming cost V 1 base and J 5 bases, with 11 bases left between them. Here the CDR3 DNA reads TGTGCCAGCAGTGAAGTTTGGGGGATGGAGACCCAGTACTTC. Amino acid sequence: CASSEVWGMETQYF.

The chain couples TRBV12-5 to TRBJ2-7; tentatively, D is TRBD2 (5 bases). Trimming removed 0 bases at V and 6 bases at J, with 12 bases between. There are 14 residues in the CDR3. In germline, CDR1 is LGHNT, CDR2 FRNRAP. The CDR3 sequence: CASGLVPNEGEQYF. The CDR3 DNA follows: TGTGCTAGTGGTTTGGTTCCCAACGAGGGCGAGCAGTACTTC. Full variable domain (rest looked up from reference TRBV12-5 and TRBJ2-7): DARVTQTPRHKVTEMGQEVTMRCQPILGHNTVFWYRQTMMQGLELLAYFRNRAPLDDSGMPKDRFSAEMPDATLATLKIQPSEPRDSAVYFCASGLVPNEGEQYFGPGTRLTVT.